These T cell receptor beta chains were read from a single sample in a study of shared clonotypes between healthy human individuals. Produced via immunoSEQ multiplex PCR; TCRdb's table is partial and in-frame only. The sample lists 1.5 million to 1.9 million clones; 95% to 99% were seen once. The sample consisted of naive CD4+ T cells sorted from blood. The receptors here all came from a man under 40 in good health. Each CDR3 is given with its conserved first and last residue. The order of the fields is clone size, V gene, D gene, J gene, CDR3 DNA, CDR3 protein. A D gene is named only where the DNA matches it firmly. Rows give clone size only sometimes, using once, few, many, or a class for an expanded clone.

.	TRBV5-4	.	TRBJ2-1	TGTGCCAGCAGCTTGGAACAGGGATTCTACAATGAGCAGTTCTTC	CASSLEQGFYNEQFF
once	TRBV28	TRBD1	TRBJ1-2	TGTGCCGGCACGACAGGGAATAACTATGGCTACACCTTC	CAGTTGNNYGYTF
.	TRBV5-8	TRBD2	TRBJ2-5	TGTGCCAGCAGCCGGGGACTAGCGGGATTTATGGGAGAGACCCAGTACTTC	CASSRGLAGFMGETQYF
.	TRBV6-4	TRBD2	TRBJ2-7	TGTGCCAGCAGCGAATTTGGACTAGCGGGAGTAGAAGAGCAGTACTTC	CASSEFGLAGVEEQYF
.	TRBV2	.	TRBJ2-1	TGTGCCAGCAGTGACCCCAGGGGCTTTTACAATGAGCAGTTCTTC	CASSDPRGFYNEQFF
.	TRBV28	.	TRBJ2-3	TGTGCCAGCAGTTCCGCGACAAGCACAGATACGCAGTATTTT	CASSSATSTDTQYF
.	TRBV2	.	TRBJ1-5	TGTGCCAGCAGTGATGGTAGTTATCAGCCCCAGCATTTT	CASSDGSYQPQHF
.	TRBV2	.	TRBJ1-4	TGTGCCGGAGTAGGATTTGTTGGTGAAAAACTGTTTTTT	CAGVGFVGEKLFF
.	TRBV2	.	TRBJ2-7	TGTGCCAGCAACGCGGATACCTACGAGCAGTACTTC	CASNADTYEQYF
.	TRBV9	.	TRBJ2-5	TGTGCCAGCAGCGTAGACGAGGGATGGGAGACCCAGTACTTC	CASSVDEGWETQYF
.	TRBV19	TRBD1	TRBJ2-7	TGTGCCAGTAGTAAAACGGGACAGGTCTACGAGCAGTACTTC	CASSKTGQVYEQYF
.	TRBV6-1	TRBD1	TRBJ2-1	TGTGCCAGCAGTGAATGGGGACAGGGGTCCAATGAGCAGTTCTTC	CASSEWGQGSNEQFF
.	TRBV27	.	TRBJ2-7	TGTGCCAGCAGTGCCTCCCTCCCAGGGCCCTACGAGCAGTACTTC	CASSASLPGPYEQYF
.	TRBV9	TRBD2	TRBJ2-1	TGTGCCAGCAGCGTAGATGGTAGCGGGAGGGCCGTGGACAATGAGCAGTTCTTC	CASSVDGSGRAVDNEQFF
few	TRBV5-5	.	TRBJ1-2	TGTGCCAGCAGCTTGTCACGTGGCTACACCTTC	CASSLSRGYTF
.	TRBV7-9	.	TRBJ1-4	TGTGCCAGCAGCTTAGTGGTAGGGGCAGCCGGCTTT	CASSLVVGAAGF
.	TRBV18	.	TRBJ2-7	TGTGCCAGCTCACGAGAAGGGACACTGGCAACCTACGAGCAGTACTTC	CASSREGTLATYEQYF
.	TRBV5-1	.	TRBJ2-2	TGCGCCAGCAGCTTGGCAGGGGCGGTCGGGGAGCTGTTTTTT	CASSLAGAVGELFF
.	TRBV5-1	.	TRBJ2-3	TGCGCCAGCAGCTTGTTGTCTCTCGGGGTGGATACGCAGTATTTT	CASSLLSLGVDTQYF
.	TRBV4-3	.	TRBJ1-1	TGCGCCAGCAGCCAAGATATATTTGACAGATCTGAAGCTTTCTTT	CASSQDIFDRSEAFF
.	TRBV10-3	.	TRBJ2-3	TGTGCCATCAGTGAGTCAGTTGAGGACAGTGACTATTTT	CAISESVEDSDYF
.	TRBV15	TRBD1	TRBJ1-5	TGTGCCACCAGCCGATTACAGGGACAGGAGCCCCAGCATTTT	CATSRLQGQEPQHF
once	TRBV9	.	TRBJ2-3	TGTGCCAGCAGCGTTGGCGGGATAAAGACAGATACGCAGTATTTT	CASSVGGIKTDTQYF
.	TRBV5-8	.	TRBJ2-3	TGTGCCAGCAGCCTAGTGACAGATACGCAGTATTTT	CASSLVTDTQYF
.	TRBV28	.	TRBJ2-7	TGTGCCAGCAGTTTCGGCAGGGGTACCTACGAGCAGTACTTC	CASSFGRGTYEQYF
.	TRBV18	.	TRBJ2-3	TGTGCCAGCTCAACCGCCGGGTCTTCTAGCACAGATACGCAGTATTTT	CASSTAGSSSTDTQYF
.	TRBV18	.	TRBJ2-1	TGTGCCAGCTCACGACTGGGCAGGTCCAATGAGCAGTTCTTC	CASSRLGRSNEQFF
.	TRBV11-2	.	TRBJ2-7	TGTGCCAGCAGCTTTCTTTCCGGGAATCTCTACGAGCAGTACTTC	CASSFLSGNLYEQYF
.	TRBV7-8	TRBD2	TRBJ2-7	TGTGCCAGCAGTCGGACTTCCGGGACTATTTCCTACGAGCAGTACTTC	CASSRTSGTISYEQYF
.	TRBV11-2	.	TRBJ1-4	TGTGCCAGCAGCCCCAGGGTCGGGTGGGTGAGCACCCATACACTGTTTTTT	CASSPRVGWVSTHTLFF
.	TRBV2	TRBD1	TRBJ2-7	TGTGCCAGCAGTGAAAAAATCACAGGGGGAGAGCAGTACTTC	CASSEKITGGEQYF
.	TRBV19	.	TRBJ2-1	TGTGCCAGTAGTAGGTGGGAGAAGGGGGTCCACAATGAGCAGTTCTTC	CASSRWEKGVHNEQFF
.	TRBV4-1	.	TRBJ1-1	TGCGCCAGCAGCGACTACAGGGTAGGAGGCACTGAAGCTTTCTTT	CASSDYRVGGTEAFF
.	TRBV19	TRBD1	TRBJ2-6	TGTGCCAGCCAAGACAGGGTAGGCTTTGGGGCCAACGTCCTGACTTTC	CASQDRVGFGANVLTF
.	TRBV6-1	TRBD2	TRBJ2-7	TGTGCCAGCAATCTAGCGGGAGGGTCCTACGAGCAGTACTTC	CASNLAGGSYEQYF
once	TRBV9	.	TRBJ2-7	TGTGCCAGCAGCGCCTCAGGGGCCGGGGAGCAGTACTTC	CASSASGAGEQYF
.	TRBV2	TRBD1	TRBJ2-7	TGTGCCAGCAGTCCCCTCAGGGGGATCCACGAGCAGTACTTC	CASSPLRGIHEQYF
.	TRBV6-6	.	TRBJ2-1	TGTGCCACCGGCCCGGGGCCAAGAAACAATGAGCAGTTCTTC	CATGPGPRNNEQFF
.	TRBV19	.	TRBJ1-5	TGTGCCAGTAGTATTTTGGGTTTTCAGCCCCAGCATTTT	CASSILGFQPQHF
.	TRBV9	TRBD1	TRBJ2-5	TGTGCCAGCAGCGCCCCGACAGGGCTGTCCGAGACCCAGTACTTC	CASSAPTGLSETQYF
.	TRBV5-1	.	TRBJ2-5	TGCGCCAGCAGCTTGGCCGGGGGAGAGACCCAGTACTTC	CASSLAGGETQYF
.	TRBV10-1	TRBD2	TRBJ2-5	TGCGCCAGCAGTGAGAGGAGACTAGCGGGAGGGGCAGAGACCCAGTACTTC	CASSERRLAGGAETQYF
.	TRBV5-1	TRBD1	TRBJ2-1	TGCGCCAGCAGCTTGGCAGGGGGCAATTACAATGAGCAGTTCTTC	CASSLAGGNYNEQFF
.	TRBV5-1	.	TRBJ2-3	TGCGCCAGCAGCTCTAGATGGGGCAGGGAGGAGGTCACAGATACGCAGTATTTT	CASSSRWGREEVTDTQYF
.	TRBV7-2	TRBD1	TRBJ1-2	TGTGCCAGCAGCTTGGCCGGGACAGGGGGCGCTAGTGGCTACACCTTC	CASSLAGTGGASGYTF